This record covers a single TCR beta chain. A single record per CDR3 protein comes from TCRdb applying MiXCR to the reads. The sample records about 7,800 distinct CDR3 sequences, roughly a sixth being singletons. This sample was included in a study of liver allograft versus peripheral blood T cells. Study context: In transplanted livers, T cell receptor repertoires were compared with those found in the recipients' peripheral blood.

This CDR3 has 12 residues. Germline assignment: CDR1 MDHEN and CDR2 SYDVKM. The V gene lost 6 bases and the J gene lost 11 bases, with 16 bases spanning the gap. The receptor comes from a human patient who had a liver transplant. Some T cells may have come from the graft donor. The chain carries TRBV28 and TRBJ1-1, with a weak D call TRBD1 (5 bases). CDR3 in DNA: TGTGCCAGCAGCCCCAACGACAGAATGGCTTTCTTT. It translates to CASSPNDRMAFF. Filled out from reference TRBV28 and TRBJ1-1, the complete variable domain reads DVKVTQSSRYLVKRTGEKVFLECVQDMDHENMFWYRQDPGLGLRLIYFSYDVKMKEKGDIPEGYSVSREKKERFSLILESASTNQTSMYLCASSPNDRMAFFGQGTRLTVV.